Listed here are 9 T cell receptor beta chains from one sample, sequenced in a study of T cells after yellow fever vaccination. One entry per CDR3 protein, called by TCRdb with MiXCR from the 5' RACE reads. Of 300,000 to 450,000 distinct CDR3 sequences in the sample, 7% to 10% were seen once. Sample: PBMCs, taken about 49 days after the first yellow fever vaccination. Receptors originate from a young man who received the YFV17D yellow fever vaccine.

This clonotype turned up a few times. The rearrangement joins TRBV11-2 to TRBJ2-3, with 8 bases lining up with TRBD2. CDR1 SGHAT and CDR2 FQNNGV come from the germline V gene. The CDR3 is 18 amino acids. The trim removed 5 bases at V and 2 bases at J, leaving 15 bases unmatched. This chain's CDR3 is CASSPRAGGAPLTDTQYF. The CDR3 DNA is TGTGCCAGCAGCCCCCGAGCCGGGGGGGCCCCCCTCACAGATACGCAGTATTTT. The complete variable domain, with remaining parts taken from reference TRBV11-2 and TRBJ2-3, reads EAGVAQSPRYKIIEKRQSVAFWCNPISGHATLYWYQQILGQGPKLLIQFQNNGVVDDSQLPKDRFSAERLKGVDSTLKIQPAKLEDSAVYLCASSPRAGGAPLTDTQYFGPGTRLTVL.

In this sample, this clonotype turned up a few times. The CDR3 is CASSPTGAYTDTQYF. The CDR3 DNA reads TGTGCCAGCAGCCCGACAGGGGCGTACACAGATACGCAGTATTTT. This chain connects TRBV5-5 to TRBJ2-3, with 8 bases aligning to TRBD1. The CDR3 consists of 15 residues. The germline V gene has CDR1 SGHKS and CDR2 YYEKEE (reference sequence). After removal of 4 bases from V and 2 bases from J, the junction contained 6 bases not matched to a gene.

This clonotype appeared a few times. In DNA form, the CDR3 reads TGTGCCAGCAAACCGGCGTCAGGCCTAGCCACCGGGGAGCTGTTTTTT. Protein product: CASKPASGLATGELFF. This chain links TRBV19 with TRBJ2-2, with a weak D call TRBD2 (5 bases). Germline V lookup: CDR1 LNHDA, CDR2 SQIVND (reference sequence). V lost 9 bases, J lost 4 bases, and 21 bases lay in between. The length of the CDR3 is 16 residues.

This clonotype was found a few times. The J gene is TRBJ2-3, the V gene TRBV11-1, with 8 positions matching TRBD2. Germline V gene sequence: CDR1 SGHAT, CDR2 FQDESV (reference sequence). This CDR3 region has 18 residues. Trimming at V came to 3 bases and at J to 3 bases, leaving 14 bases not matched to a gene. CDR3 residues: CASSFTTLASGLTDTQYF. The CDR3 DNA reads TGTGCCAGCAGCTTCACCACCCTCGCTAGCGGGTTAACAGATACGCAGTATTTT.

This clonotype was seen ten or more times. V gene TRBV3-1 combines with J gene TRBJ2-7, with D hard to call. Germline V gene sequence: CDR1 LGHDT, CDR2 YNNKEL (reference sequence). The V end was cut by 1 base, the J end by 4 bases, with 11 bases between. The CDR3 is 14 residues long. For the CDR3, the DNA is TGTGCCAGCAGCCAAGTGGGAAGGCAGTACGAGCAGTACTTC. This gives the protein CASSQVGRQYEQYF.

This clonotype was seen ten or more times. The chain employs TRBV7-9 and TRBJ1-6; D gene unclear. The V end was cut by 2 bases, the J end by 3 bases, with 5 bases between. The CDR3 spans 14 residues. From germline, CDR1 is SEHNR and CDR2 FQNEAQ (reference sequence). CDR3 DNA: TGTGCCAGCAGCTTACAGGACTATAATTCACCCCTCCACTTT. Protein: CASSLQDYNSPLHF.

The chain links TRBV2 to TRBJ2-2, with 9 bases that match TRBD2. The germline gives CDR1 SNHLY, CDR2 FYNNEI. Unmatched junction bases numbered 9, after V lost 5 bases and J lost 5 bases. The CDR3 is made up of 16 amino acids. CDR3 residues: CASSLRASGVTGELFF. The CDR3 DNA follows: TGTGCCAGCAGTCTACGGGCTAGCGGGGTTACCGGGGAGCTGTTTTTT.

This clonotype was counted between two and nine times. V gene TRBV5-4 combines with J gene TRBJ2-7, with D unclear. V lost 0 bases and J lost 3, with 10 bases in between. The CDR3 is 14 amino acids. The V gene's germline CDR1 is SGHNT and CDR2 YYREEE (reference sequence). CDR3 sequence reads: CASSLGGLGYEQYF. CDR3 bases: TGTGCCAGCAGCTTGGGTGGGTTAGGCTACGAGCAGTACTTC.

There are many counts of this clonotype. J is TRBJ2-5 and V is TRBV5-1; 10 nucleotides align to TRBD1. Germline CDR1 and CDR2: SGHRS and YFSETQ. V dropped 3 bases and J dropped 4; count of bases not matched to a gene: 3. The CDR3 length is 14 residues. DNA for the CDR3: TGCGCCAGCAGCTCGGGACAGGGGTTAGAGACCCAGTACTTC. This translates into CASSSGQGLETQYF.